A single sample is the source of the 5 T cell receptor beta chains below, sequenced in a study of ipilimumab plus nivolumab after autologous stem cell transplantation. The assay was immunoSEQ multiplex PCR, and TCRdb's table has in-frame clones only and misses some. The sample consists of fewer than 15,000 clones, 65% to 75% of them appearing once. The sample here was PBMCs, taken in a trial of ipilimumab plus nivolumab as post-transplant consolidation. These receptors originate from a male donor with multiple myeloma.

The chain recombines TRBV5-4 with TRBJ2-1, with 9 positions matching TRBD1. Germline CDR1 reads SGHNT; CDR2 reads YYREEE (reference sequence). This CDR3 is built from 13 residues. V shed 4 bases and J 8 bases; nucleotides not matched to a gene: 4. The CDR3 sequence is CASSTGQGYEQFF. Written as DNA, the CDR3 is TGTGCCAGCAGCACTGGACAGGGGTATGAGCAGTTCTTC.

The chain couples TRBV9 to TRBJ2-2, with 10 bases that match TRBD2. The CDR3 runs 19 residues. Germline V gives CDR1 SGDLS, CDR2 YYNGEE. V gave up 0 bases and J gave up 5 bases; unmatched junction bases: 13. CDR3 residues: CASSVVGLSGGAQTGELFF. The CDR3 DNA is TGTGCCAGCAGCGTAGTCGGTCTAAGCGGGGGGGCCCAAACCGGGGAGCTGTTTTTT.

The chain is built from TRBV6-5 and TRBJ1-1; D gene ambiguous. The CDR3 is 14 residues long. Trimming shortened V by 4 bases and J by 0 bases, and 9 bases separated the two germline ends. Per germline, CDR1 MNHEY and CDR2 SVGAGI. This chain's CDR3 is CASSSQWVNTEAFF. For the CDR3, the DNA is TGTGCCAGCAGTTCACAGTGGGTGAACACTGAAGCTTTCTTT.

The chain couples TRBV5-5 to TRBJ1-1, with D possibly matching TRBD1 (6 bases). The germline V gene has CDR1 SGHKS and CDR2 YYEKEE (reference sequence). This CDR3 has 16 amino acids. V lost 0 bases, J lost 1 base, and 13 bases lay in between. The CDR3: CASSLGGETGNTEAFF. CDR3 coding DNA: TGTGCCAGCAGCTTGGGAGGGGAGACAGGGAACACTGAAGCTTTCTTT.

This clone was counted between two and nine times. The chain links TRBV7-3 to TRBJ1-1, with 8 bases lining up with TRBD1. The germline gives CDR1 SGHTA, CDR2 FQGTGA. After removal of 5 bases from V and 3 bases from J, the junction contained 5 bases not matched to a gene. CDR3 length: 14 amino acids. Here the CDR3 reads CASSATGGDTEAFF. The CDR3 coding sequence is TGTGCCAGCAGCGCAACAGGGGGGGACACTGAAGCTTTCTTT.